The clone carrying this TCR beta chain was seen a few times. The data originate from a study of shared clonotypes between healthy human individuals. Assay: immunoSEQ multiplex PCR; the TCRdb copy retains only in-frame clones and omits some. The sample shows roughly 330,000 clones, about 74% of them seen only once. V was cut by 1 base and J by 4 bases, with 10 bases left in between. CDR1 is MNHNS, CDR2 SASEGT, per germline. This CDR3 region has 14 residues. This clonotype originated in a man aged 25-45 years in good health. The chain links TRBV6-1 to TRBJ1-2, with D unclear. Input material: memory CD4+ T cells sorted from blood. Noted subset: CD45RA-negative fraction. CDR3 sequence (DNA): TGTGCCAGCAGTGAAGGCCCTGGGCCCTATGGCTACACCTTC. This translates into CASSEGPGPYGYTF.